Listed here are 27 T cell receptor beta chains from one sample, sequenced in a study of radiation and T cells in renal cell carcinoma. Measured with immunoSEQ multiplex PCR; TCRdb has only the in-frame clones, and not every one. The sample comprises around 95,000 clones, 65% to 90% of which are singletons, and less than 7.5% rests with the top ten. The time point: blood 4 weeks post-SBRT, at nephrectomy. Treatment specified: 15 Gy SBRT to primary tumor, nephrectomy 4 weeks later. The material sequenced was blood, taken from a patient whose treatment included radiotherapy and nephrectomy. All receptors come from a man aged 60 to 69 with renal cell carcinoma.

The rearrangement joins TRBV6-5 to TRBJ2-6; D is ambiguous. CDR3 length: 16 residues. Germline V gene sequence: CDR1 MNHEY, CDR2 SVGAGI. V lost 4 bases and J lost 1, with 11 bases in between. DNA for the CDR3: TGTGCCAGCAGTTCCACCTCAGGATCTGGGGCCAACGTCCTGACTTTC. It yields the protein CASSSTSGSGANVLTF.

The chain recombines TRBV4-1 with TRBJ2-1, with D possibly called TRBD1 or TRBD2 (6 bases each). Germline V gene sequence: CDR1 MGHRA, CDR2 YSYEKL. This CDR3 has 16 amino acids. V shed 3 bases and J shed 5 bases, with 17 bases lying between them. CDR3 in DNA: TGCGCCAGCAGCCACCTGATTACAGGGAGGCACAATGAGCAGTTCTTC. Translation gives CASSHLITGRHNEQFF.

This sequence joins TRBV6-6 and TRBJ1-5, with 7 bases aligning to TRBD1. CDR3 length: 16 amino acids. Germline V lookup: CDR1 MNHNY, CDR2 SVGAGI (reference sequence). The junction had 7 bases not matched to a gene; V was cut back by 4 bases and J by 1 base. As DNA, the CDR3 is TGTGCCAGCAGTTCCGACAGGGTTAGGAGCAATCAGCCCCAGCATTTT. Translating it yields CASSSDRVRSNQPQHF.

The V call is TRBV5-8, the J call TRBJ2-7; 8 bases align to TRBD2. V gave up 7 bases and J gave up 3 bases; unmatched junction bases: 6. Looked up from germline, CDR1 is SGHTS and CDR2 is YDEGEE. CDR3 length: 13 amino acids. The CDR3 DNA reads TGTGCCAGCCGAACACTAGCGGTCTACGAGCAGTACTTC. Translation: CASRTLAVYEQYF.

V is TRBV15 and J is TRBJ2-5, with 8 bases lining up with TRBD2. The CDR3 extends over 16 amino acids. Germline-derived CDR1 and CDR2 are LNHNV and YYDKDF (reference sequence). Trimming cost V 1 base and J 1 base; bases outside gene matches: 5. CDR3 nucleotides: TGTGCCACCAGCAGAGGACTAGCGAGGACCCAAGAGACCCAGTACTTC. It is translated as CATSRGLARTQETQYF.

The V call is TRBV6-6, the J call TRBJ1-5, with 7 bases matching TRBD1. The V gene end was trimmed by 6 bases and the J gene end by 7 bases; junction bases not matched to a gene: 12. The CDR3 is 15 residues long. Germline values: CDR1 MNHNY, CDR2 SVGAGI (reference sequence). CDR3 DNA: TGTGCCAGCAGCCTGACAGGGAGGGAAGGGCAGCCCCAGCATTTT. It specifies CASSLTGREGQPQHF.

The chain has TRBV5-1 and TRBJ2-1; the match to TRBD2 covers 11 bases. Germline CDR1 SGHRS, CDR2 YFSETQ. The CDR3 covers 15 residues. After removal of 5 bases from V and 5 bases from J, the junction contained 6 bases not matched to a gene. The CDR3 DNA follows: TGCGCCAGCAGATGGGGACTAGCGGTTAACAATGAGCAGTTCTTC. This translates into CASRWGLAVNNEQFF.

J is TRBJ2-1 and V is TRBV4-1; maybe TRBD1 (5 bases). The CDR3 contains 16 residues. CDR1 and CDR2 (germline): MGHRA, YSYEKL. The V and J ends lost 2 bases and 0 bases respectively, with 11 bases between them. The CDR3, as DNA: TGCGCCAGCAGCCAAATCGGCAGGGACTCCTACAATGAGCAGTTCTTC. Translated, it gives CASSQIGRDSYNEQFF.

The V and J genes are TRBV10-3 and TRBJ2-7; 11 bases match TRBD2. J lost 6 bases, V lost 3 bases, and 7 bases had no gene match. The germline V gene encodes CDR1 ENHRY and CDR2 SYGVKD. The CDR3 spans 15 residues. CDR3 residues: CAISEPLAGGTEQYF. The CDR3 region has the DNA TGTGCCATCAGTGAACCCCTAGCGGGAGGAACCGAGCAGTACTTC.

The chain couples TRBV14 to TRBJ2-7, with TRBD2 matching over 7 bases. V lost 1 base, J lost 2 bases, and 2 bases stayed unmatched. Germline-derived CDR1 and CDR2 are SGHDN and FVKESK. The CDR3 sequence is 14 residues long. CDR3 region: CASSQGGGAYEQYF. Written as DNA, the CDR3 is TGTGCCAGCAGCCAAGGGGGGGGAGCCTACGAGCAGTACTTC.

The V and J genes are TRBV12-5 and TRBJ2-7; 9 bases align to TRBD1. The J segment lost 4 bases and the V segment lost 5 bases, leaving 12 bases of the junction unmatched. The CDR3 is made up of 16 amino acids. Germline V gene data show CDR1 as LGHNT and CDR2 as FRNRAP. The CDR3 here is CASGLESGTGRYEQYF. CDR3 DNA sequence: TGTGCTAGTGGTCTAGAATCCGGGACAGGGAGGTACGAGCAGTACTTC.

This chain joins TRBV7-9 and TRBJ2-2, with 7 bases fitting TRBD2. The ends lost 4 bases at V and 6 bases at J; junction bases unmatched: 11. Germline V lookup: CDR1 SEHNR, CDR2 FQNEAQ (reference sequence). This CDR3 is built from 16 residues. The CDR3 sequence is CASSSLGLVNAGELFF. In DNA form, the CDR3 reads TGTGCCAGCAGCTCATTAGGACTAGTTAACGCCGGGGAGCTGTTTTTT.

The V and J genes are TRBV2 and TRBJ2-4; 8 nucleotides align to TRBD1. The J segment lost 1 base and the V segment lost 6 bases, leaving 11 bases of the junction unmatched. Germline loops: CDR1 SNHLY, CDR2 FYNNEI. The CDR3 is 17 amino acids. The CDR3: CASREDRVGRAKNIQYF. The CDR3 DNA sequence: TGTGCCAGCAGGGAGGACAGGGTAGGGAGGGCCAAAAACATTCAGTACTTC.

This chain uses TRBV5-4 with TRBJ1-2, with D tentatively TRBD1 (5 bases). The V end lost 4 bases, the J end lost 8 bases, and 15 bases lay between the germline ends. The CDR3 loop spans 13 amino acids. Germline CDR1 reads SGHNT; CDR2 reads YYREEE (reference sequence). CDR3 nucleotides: TGTGCCAGCAGCCCAGGAGGACACCAGGGCTACACCTTC. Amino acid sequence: CASSPGGHQGYTF. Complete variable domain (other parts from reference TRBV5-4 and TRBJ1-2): ETGVTQSPTHLIKTRGQQVTLRCSSQSGHNTVSWYQQALGQGPQFIFQYYREEENGRGNFPPRFSGLQFPNYSSELNVNALELDDSALYLCASSPGGHQGYTFGSGTRLTVV.

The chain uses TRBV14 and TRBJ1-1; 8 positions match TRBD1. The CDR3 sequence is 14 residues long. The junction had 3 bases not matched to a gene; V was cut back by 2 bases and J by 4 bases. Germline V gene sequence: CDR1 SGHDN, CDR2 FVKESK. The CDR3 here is CASSQWTGSTEAFF. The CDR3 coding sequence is TGTGCCAGCAGCCAATGGACAGGGAGCACTGAAGCTTTCTTT.

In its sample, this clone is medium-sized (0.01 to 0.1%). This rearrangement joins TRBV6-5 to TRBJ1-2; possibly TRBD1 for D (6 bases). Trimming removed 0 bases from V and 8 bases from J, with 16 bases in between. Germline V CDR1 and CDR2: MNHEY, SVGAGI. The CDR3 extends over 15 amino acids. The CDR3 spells CASSYSRQVQAGYTF. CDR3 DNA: TGTGCCAGCAGTTACTCTAGACAGGTTCAGGCCGGCTACACCTTC.

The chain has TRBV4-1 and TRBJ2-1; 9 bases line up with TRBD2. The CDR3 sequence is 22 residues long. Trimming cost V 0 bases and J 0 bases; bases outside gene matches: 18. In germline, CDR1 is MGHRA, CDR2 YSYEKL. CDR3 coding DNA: TGCGCCAGCAGCCAAGAGGGGGTGGGGTTGGCGGGAGGGCCGAGCTCCTACAATGAGCAGTTCTTC. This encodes CASSQEGVGLAGGPSSYNEQFF.

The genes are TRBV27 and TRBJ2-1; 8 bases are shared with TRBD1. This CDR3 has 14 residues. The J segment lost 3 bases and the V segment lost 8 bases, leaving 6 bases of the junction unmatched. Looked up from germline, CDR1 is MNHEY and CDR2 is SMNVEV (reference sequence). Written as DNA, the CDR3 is TGTGCCAGCCAGGACAGGGTGGGCTACAATGAGCAGTTCTTC. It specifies CASQDRVGYNEQFF.

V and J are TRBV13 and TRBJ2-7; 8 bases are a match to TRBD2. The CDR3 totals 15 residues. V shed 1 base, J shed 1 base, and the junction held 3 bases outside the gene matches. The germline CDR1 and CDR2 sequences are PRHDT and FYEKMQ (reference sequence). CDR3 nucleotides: TGTGCCAGCAGCTTAGAAAGCGGGGGATCCTACGAGCAGTACTTC. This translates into CASSLESGGSYEQYF.

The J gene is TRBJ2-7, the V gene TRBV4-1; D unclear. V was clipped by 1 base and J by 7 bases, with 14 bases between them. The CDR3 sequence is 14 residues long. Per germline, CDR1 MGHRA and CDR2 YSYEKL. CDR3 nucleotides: TGCGCCAGCAGCCAAGGGCCTCGGATGCCTGAGCAGTACTTC. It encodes CASSQGPRMPEQYF.

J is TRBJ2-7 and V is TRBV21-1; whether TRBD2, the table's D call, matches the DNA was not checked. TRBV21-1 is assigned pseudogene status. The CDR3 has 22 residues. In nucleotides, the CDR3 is TGTGCCAGCAGCAAAGAGCCCTTGCCCCCGACAGCGGGGAAGGCTGGATTCTACGAGCAGTACTTC. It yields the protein CASSKEPLPPTAGKAGFYEQYF.

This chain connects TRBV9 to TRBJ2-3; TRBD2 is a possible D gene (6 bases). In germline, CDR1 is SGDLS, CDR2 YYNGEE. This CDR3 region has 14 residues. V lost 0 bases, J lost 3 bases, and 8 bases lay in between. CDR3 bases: TGTGCCAGCAGCGTAGGGGCGGGAACAGATACGCAGTATTTT. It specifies CASSVGAGTDTQYF.

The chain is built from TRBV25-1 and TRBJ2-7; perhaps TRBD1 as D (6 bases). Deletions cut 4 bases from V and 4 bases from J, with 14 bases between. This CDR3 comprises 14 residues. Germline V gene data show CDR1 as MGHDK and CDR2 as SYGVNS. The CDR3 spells CASSVRDKQYEQYF. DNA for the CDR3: TGTGCCAGCAGTGTCCGGGACAAACAATACGAGCAGTACTTC.

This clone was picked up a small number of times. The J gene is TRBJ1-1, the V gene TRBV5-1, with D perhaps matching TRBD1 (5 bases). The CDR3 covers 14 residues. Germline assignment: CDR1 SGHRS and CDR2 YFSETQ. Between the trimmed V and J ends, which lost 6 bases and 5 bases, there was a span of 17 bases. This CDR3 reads CASNVWGRGTEAFF. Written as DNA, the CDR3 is TGCGCCAGCAACGTTTGGGGCCGTGGTACTGAAGCTTTCTTT. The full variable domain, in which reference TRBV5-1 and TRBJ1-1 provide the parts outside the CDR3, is KAGVTQTPRYLIKTRGQQVTLSCSPISGHRSVSWYQQTPGQGLQFLFEYFSETQRNKGNFPGRFSGRQFSNSRSEMNVSTLELGDSALYLCASNVWGRGTEAFFGQGTRLTVV.

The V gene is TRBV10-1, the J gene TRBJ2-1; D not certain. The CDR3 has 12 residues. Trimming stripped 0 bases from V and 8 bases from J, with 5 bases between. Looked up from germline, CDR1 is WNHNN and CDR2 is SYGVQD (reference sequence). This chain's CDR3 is CASSESSYEQFF. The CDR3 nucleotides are TGCGCCAGCAGTGAGTCGAGCTATGAGCAGTTCTTC.

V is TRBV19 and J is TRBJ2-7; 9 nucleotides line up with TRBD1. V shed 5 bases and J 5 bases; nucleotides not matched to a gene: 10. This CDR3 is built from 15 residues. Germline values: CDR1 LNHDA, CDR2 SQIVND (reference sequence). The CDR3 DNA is TGTGCCAGTAGTGCAATCGGGACAGGGACCAACGAGCAGTACTTC. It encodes CASSAIGTGTNEQYF.

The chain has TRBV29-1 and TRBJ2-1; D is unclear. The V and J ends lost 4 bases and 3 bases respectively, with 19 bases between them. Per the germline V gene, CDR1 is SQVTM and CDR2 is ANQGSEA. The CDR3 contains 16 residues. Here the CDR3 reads CSVVGIQGSDYNEQFF. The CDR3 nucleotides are TGCAGCGTTGTGGGTATACAAGGCTCGGACTACAATGAGCAGTTCTTC.